Presented here are 30 T cell receptor beta chains from one specimen sequenced in a study of cytomegalovirus exposure and HLA in healthy donors. Clones were sequenced by immunoSEQ multiplex PCR, and TCRdb holds only the in-frame ones, with some missing. The table has tens of thousands of clones, roughly nine tenths seen once; the top ten hold 1% to 1.2%. The sequencing sample was made of PBMCs. The source is a man younger than 35 in good health and CMV-seronegative.

This clone has just one count. V and J are TRBV7-2 and TRBJ1-1; D not resolved. This CDR3 is 15 amino acids long. Germline lookup yields CDR1 SGHTA and CDR2 FQGNSA. Trimming pared 5 bases from V and 0 bases from J, leaving 13 bases between. CDR3 residues: CASSPHGRLNTEAFF. The CDR3 coding sequence is TGTGCCAGCAGCCCCCATGGCAGGTTGAACACTGAAGCTTTCTTT. Full variable domain (rest looked up from reference TRBV7-2 and TRBJ1-1): GAGVSQSPSNKVTEKGKDVELRCDPISGHTALYWYRQSLGQGLEFLIYFQGNSAPDKSGLPSDRFSAERTGGSVSTLTIQRTQQEDSAVYLCASSPHGRLNTEAFFGQGTRLTVV.

The gene calls are TRBV5-6 and TRBJ1-1; a possible D gene is TRBD1 (6 bases). The CDR3 has 15 residues. The V gene lost 1 base and the J gene lost 2 bases, with 12 bases spanning the gap. Germline CDR1 SGHDT, CDR2 YYEEEE. CDR3: CASSLTGQTNTEAFF. The CDR3 DNA sequence: TGTGCCAGCAGCTTGACCGGACAGACAAACACTGAAGCTTTCTTT.

In this sample, this clone turned up once. The chain links TRBV28 to TRBJ2-7, with 7 positions matching TRBD2. The germline V gene encodes CDR1 MDHEN and CDR2 SYDVKM. The CDR3 covers 14 residues. Trimming at V came to 2 bases and at J to 5 bases, leaving 6 bases not matched to a gene. CDR3 coding DNA: TGTGCCAGCAGTTTACTAGCGGCCTTTAACGAGCAGTACTTC. This sequence encodes CASSLLAAFNEQYF.

The chain couples TRBV9 to TRBJ2-2, with D unclear. Germline loops: CDR1 SGDLS, CDR2 YYNGEE. The V end was cut by 4 bases, the J end by 4 bases, with 11 bases between. This CDR3 is 14 amino acids long. The CDR3 region is CASSPGWATGELFF. Written as DNA, the CDR3 is TGTGCCAGCAGCCCCGGCTGGGCCACCGGGGAGCTGTTTTTT.

The chain links TRBV6-6 to TRBJ2-1; 10 bases map to TRBD2. CDR3 size: 16 residues. The J segment lost 9 bases and the V segment lost 0 bases, leaving 8 bases of the junction unmatched. CDR1 and CDR2 (germline): MNHNY, SVGAGI (reference sequence). This CDR3 is CASSYSPSGSGSEQFF. In nucleotides, the CDR3 is TGTGCCAGCAGTTACTCCCCTAGCGGGAGCGGGAGTGAGCAGTTCTTC.

This chain links TRBV2 with TRBJ1-1; 10 nucleotides line up with TRBD1. V gave up 7 bases and J gave up 1 base; unmatched junction bases: 6. This CDR3 is 15 amino acids long. Germline lookup yields CDR1 SNHLY and CDR2 FYNNEI. DNA for the CDR3: TGTGCCAGCACTCCTGACAGGGGGCGGAACACTGAAGCTTTCTTT. This gives the protein CASTPDRGRNTEAFF.

The rearrangement joins TRBV30 to TRBJ2-1; 8 bases fit TRBD2. J lost 9 bases, V lost 3 bases, and 10 bases had no gene match. The CDR3 length is 14 residues. Germline V lookup: CDR1 GTSNPN, CDR2 SVGIG (reference sequence). The CDR3 is CAWSPREGLGEQFF. The CDR3 region has the DNA TGTGCCTGGAGCCCCCGGGAGGGCCTAGGTGAGCAGTTCTTC.

The chain recombines TRBV6-5 with TRBJ2-7, with 8 bases matching TRBD1. V shed 2 bases and J 6 bases; nucleotides not matched to a gene: 3. The CDR3 covers 13 residues. The V gene's germline CDR1 is MNHEY and CDR2 SVGAGI. The CDR3 DNA reads as TGTGCCAGCAGTTACGGACAGGGAAGCGAGCAGTACTTC. Its translation is CASSYGQGSEQYF.

This clone was observed a single time. The CDR3 sequence: CASSFWSSGRRRETQYF. DNA of the CDR3: TGTGCCAGCAGCTTTTGGTCTAGCGGGAGACGACGGGAGACCCAGTACTTC. This chain links TRBV5-6 with TRBJ2-5; 10 bases map to TRBD2. Germline trimming cut 2 bases from V and 5 bases from J; bases unmatched to any gene: 12. This CDR3 is built from 17 residues. Germline V gives CDR1 SGHDT, CDR2 YYEEEE.

The chain employs TRBV27 and TRBJ2-1; D is perhaps TRBD1 (6 bases). Trimming took off 1 base at V and 5 bases at J, with 12 bases between the two ends. Germline CDR1 MNHEY, CDR2 SMNVEV (reference sequence). The CDR3 is made up of 15 amino acids. CDR3 nucleotides: TGTGCCAGCAGTTTATTGGACAGCCGACACAATGAGCAGTTCTTC. Translated, it gives CASSLLDSRHNEQFF.

This clone showed up just once. The chain is built from TRBV12-5 and TRBJ2-7; no clear D gene. Trimming removed 6 bases from V and 6 bases from J, with 9 bases in between. Per germline, CDR1 LGHNT and CDR2 FRNRAP. CDR3 size: 11 residues. The CDR3 DNA is TGTGCTAGTGGCCACACCCCCGAGCAGTACTTC. It is translated as CASGHTPEQYF.

This sequence joins TRBV19 and TRBJ1-2, with 9 nucleotides matching TRBD1. The CDR3 length is 13 residues. CDR1 and CDR2 from the germline V gene are LNHDA and SQIVND (reference sequence). J lost 3 bases, V lost 10 bases, and 6 bases had no gene match. CDR3 protein: CATSRTGDYGYTF. The CDR3 DNA is TGTGCCACCTCAAGGACAGGGGACTATGGCTACACCTTC.

This clone has a single count. This sequence joins TRBV7-6 and TRBJ2-1; the D gene is possibly TRBD2 (5 bases). The V and J ends lost 2 bases and 9 bases respectively, with 14 bases between them. CDR1 is SGHVS, CDR2 FNYEAQ, per germline. This CDR3 is 14 amino acids long. CDR3 protein: CASSLMAASSEQFF. The DNA of the CDR3 is TGTGCCAGCAGCTTAATGGCGGCTAGCTCTGAGCAGTTCTTC.

This chain uses TRBV7-2 with TRBJ2-1; 9 bases match TRBD1. The CDR3 spans 15 residues. V shed 3 bases and J 2 bases; nucleotides not matched to a gene: 2. The germline CDR1 and CDR2 sequences are SGHTA and FQGNSA. CDR3 nucleotide sequence: TGTGCCAGCAGCTTCCGGGACAGGGCCTACAATGAGCAGTTCTTC. Its protein product is CASSFRDRAYNEQFF. Filled out from reference TRBV7-2 and TRBJ2-1, the complete variable domain reads GAGVSQSPSNKVTEKGKDVELRCDPISGHTALYWYRQSLGQGLEFLIYFQGNSAPDKSGLPSDRFSAERTGGSVSTLTIQRTQQEDSAVYLCASSFRDRAYNEQFFGPGTRLTVL.

The V call is TRBV28, the J call TRBJ1-2, with 11 bases matching TRBD1. Looked up from germline, CDR1 is MDHEN and CDR2 is SYDVKM. CDR3 length: 15 residues. After removal of 4 bases from V and 8 bases from J, the junction contained 9 bases not matched to a gene. Here the CDR3 DNA reads TGTGCCAGCAGTTCTGTGGGACAGGGGGTAGAAGGCTACACCTTC. It translates to CASSSVGQGVEGYTF.

The V call is TRBV9, the J call TRBJ2-5; 14 bases are shared with TRBD2. The CDR3 extends over 15 amino acids. Losses at the gene ends were 4 bases for V and 5 bases for J; bases not matched to a gene: 4. Per the germline V gene, CDR1 is SGDLS and CDR2 is YYNGEE. The CDR3 region has the DNA TGTGCCAGCAGCACCCGACTAGCGGGAGGGGAGACCCAGTACTTC. This gives the protein CASSTRLAGGETQYF.

V gene TRBV20-1 combines with J gene TRBJ2-5; 7 bases map to TRBD2. After removal of 6 bases from V and 5 bases from J, the junction contained 3 bases not matched to a gene. Germline V gives CDR1 DFQATT, CDR2 SNEGSKA (reference sequence). This CDR3 is built from 11 residues. CDR3 sequence reads: CSAGGSETQYF. As DNA, the CDR3 is TGCAGTGCCGGCGGGAGTGAGACCCAGTACTTC.

The chain is built from TRBV28 and TRBJ2-3; a weak D match, TRBD2 (5 bases). Germline V gene sequence: CDR1 MDHEN, CDR2 SYDVKM. The V end was cut by 10 bases, the J end by 1 base, with 9 bases between. This CDR3 is 12 amino acids long. CDR3 bases: TGTGCCATAGACGGGGGCACAGATACGCAGTATTTT. Translation gives CAIDGGTDTQYF.

This clone was seen once. The chain couples TRBV7-9 to TRBJ1-2, with D possibly TRBD1 on 5 matching bases. This CDR3 has 14 residues. Trimming shortened V by 6 bases and J by 3 bases, and 14 bases separated the two germline ends. The germline CDR1 and CDR2 sequences are SEHNR and FQNEAQ (reference sequence). The CDR3 coding sequence is TGTGCCAGCAGGCCATCAGGGCAGGACTATGGCTACACCTTC. Translating gives CASRPSGQDYGYTF.

This clone was detected a few times. The CDR3 DNA follows: TGTGCCAGCAGGGGGCTCTACGAGCAGTACTTC. Translation gives CASRGLYEQYF. The chain links TRBV27 to TRBJ2-7, with a possible D match to TRBD1 (5 bases). The CDR3 runs to 11 residues. V was pared by 6 bases and J by 3 bases, with 6 bases between. CDR1 is MNHEY, CDR2 SMNVEV, per germline (reference sequence).

There are a few counts of this clone. V gene TRBV19 combines with J gene TRBJ1-5, with 10 bases matching TRBD1. CDR3 length: 15 residues. Germline V gene data show CDR1 as LNHDA and CDR2 as SQIVND (reference sequence). Germline trimming cut 6 bases from V and 5 bases from J; bases unmatched to any gene: 7. CDR3 nucleotides: TGTGCCAGTAGAATTGGGACAGGGGCCCATCAGCCCCAGCATTTT. Protein sequence: CASRIGTGAHQPQHF.

This clone was detected once. The rearrangement joins TRBV29-1 to TRBJ2-5, with D hard to call. V lost 5 bases to trimming and J lost 0 bases, with 10 bases between them. The CDR3 is 13 residues long. CDR1 is SQVTM, CDR2 ANQGSEA, per germline. The CDR3 protein is CSVSWAYQETQYF. DNA of the CDR3: TGCAGCGTTTCTTGGGCGTACCAAGAGACCCAGTACTTC.

This sequence joins TRBV7-9 and TRBJ2-5; unclear D gene. From germline, CDR1 is SEHNR and CDR2 FQNEAQ (reference sequence). The CDR3 is made up of 14 amino acids. The germline V and J ends were trimmed by 1 base and 2 bases, with 8 bases remaining between them. The CDR3 loop is CASSLVQKQETQYF. The CDR3 DNA follows: TGTGCCAGCAGCTTAGTCCAAAAACAAGAGACCCAGTACTTC.

J is TRBJ2-2 and V is TRBV6-5; D is possibly TRBD2 (5 bases). V shed 4 bases and J shed 2 bases, with 14 bases lying between them. Germline loops: CDR1 MNHEY, CDR2 SVGAGI. The CDR3 has 16 amino acids. CDR3 protein: CASSFRRGPNTGELFF. The CDR3 bases are TGTGCCAGCAGTTTCCGGCGAGGGCCTAACACCGGGGAGCTGTTTTTT.

The chain links TRBV9 to TRBJ2-1, with D possibly matching TRBD1 (5 bases). From germline, CDR1 is SGDLS and CDR2 YYNGEE. Trimming took off 6 bases at V and 0 bases at J, with 13 bases between the two ends. This CDR3 is 15 amino acids long. CDR3 region: CASNPWGSSYNEQFF. CDR3 in DNA: TGTGCCAGCAACCCTTGGGGCAGCTCCTACAATGAGCAGTTCTTC.

Only a few counts were recorded for this clone. The chain couples TRBV19 to TRBJ1-5; perhaps TRBD1 as D (6 bases). The CDR3 extends over 15 amino acids. Germline loops: CDR1 LNHDA, CDR2 SQIVND (reference sequence). Trimming took 7 bases from V and 4 from J, leaving 17 bases between them. The CDR3, as DNA: TGTGCCAGTACCCTAAGGGGGGGTGCTAATCAGCCCCAGCATTTT. It yields the protein CASTLRGGANQPQHF.

V usage is TRBV5-4 and J usage is TRBJ1-2, with D tentatively TRBD1 (6 bases). Trimming pared 3 bases from V and 4 bases from J, leaving 16 bases between. Germline lookup yields CDR1 SGHNT and CDR2 YYREEE (reference sequence). This CDR3 has 15 residues. CDR3 loop: CASSSRKAGVYGYTF. DNA for the CDR3: TGTGCCAGCAGCTCACGAAAGGCAGGGGTCTATGGCTACACCTTC.

There are a few counts of this clone. This sequence joins TRBV7-9 and TRBJ2-5; D possibly corresponds to TRBD1 (6 bases). This CDR3 has 16 residues. V lost 4 bases and J 8 bases, leaving 23 bases between the germline ends. CDR1 and CDR2 from the germline V gene are SEHNR and FQNEAQ (reference sequence). The CDR3 sequence: CASSSLEAGQSRTQYF. CDR3 sequence (DNA): TGTGCCAGCAGCTCTCTAGAAGCCGGACAGTCTAGAACCCAGTACTTC.

Only a few counts were recorded for this clone. V usage is TRBV4-3 and J usage is TRBJ2-7, with TRBD2 matching over 7 bases. CDR1 is LGHNA, CDR2 YSLEER, per germline. This CDR3 has 13 amino acids. Trimming removed 5 bases from V and 6 bases from J; junction bases left unmatched: 7. The CDR3 DNA follows: TGCGCCAGCAGCGCGCGGGGGTATGGCGAGCAGTACTTC. Its translation: CASSARGYGEQYF.

The chain carries TRBV5-1 and TRBJ2-7; D ambiguous. V was clipped by 4 bases and J by 3 bases, with 5 bases between them. CDR1 is SGHRS and CDR2 is YFSETQ in the germline V gene. The length of the CDR3 is 11 residues. The CDR3 spells CASSGNYEQYF. The CDR3 DNA is TGCGCCAGCAGCGGCAACTACGAGCAGTACTTC.